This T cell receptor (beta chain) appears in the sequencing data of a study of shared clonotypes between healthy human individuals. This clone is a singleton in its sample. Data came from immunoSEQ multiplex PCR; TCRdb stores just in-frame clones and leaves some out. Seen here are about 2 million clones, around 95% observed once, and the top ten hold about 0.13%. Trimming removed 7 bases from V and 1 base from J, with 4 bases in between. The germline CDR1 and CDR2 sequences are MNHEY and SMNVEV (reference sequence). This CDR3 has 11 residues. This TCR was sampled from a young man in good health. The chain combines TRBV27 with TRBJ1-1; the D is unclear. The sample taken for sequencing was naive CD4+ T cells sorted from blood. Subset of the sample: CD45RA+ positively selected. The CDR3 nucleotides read TGTGCCAGCAAGAGGAACACTGAAGCTTTCTTT. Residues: CASKRNTEAFF.